This is a list of T cell receptor beta chains from one sample in a study of blood T cells in healthy people across ages. TCRdb ran MiXCR on the 5' RACE reads and lists one entry per CDR3 protein. The sample lists approximately 350,000 distinct CDR3 sequences, 50% to 60% occurring once. The sample taken for sequencing was blood. The receptors come from a man aged 55-75 years in good health. The CDR3 runs from the conserved cysteine through the conserved F or W. Some rows mark clone size as missing; the rest say once, few, many or name a class of expanded clone.

CDR3 protein,clone size,V gene
CSARETTTRREQFF,NA,TRBV20-1
CASSVSGNTEAFF,NA,TRBV11-2
CASSSQAGGVGEQYF,once,TRBV12-3/TRBV12-4
CASSQDGTGEGQFF,NA,TRBV4-1
CASTFRTSGATGELFF,few,TRBV12-3/TRBV12-4
CSARDFKEGRETQYF,few,TRBV20-1
CATSEGMGETQYF,NA,TRBV24-1
CAWSVTPNEQYF,few,TRBV30
CASSKLIETPSTDTQYF,NA,TRBV21-1
CSAPPGKLTDTQYF,NA,TRBV20-1
CSAESPGQGAHEQYF,NA,TRBV20-1
CASSVREINYGYTF,NA,TRBV7-2
CASSFLAGGETQYF,NA,TRBV7-2
CASSPYSAREQFF,few,TRBV14
CARKQGYEQYF,NA,TRBV21-1
CASSQETWGADSSEQYF,NA,TRBV4-3